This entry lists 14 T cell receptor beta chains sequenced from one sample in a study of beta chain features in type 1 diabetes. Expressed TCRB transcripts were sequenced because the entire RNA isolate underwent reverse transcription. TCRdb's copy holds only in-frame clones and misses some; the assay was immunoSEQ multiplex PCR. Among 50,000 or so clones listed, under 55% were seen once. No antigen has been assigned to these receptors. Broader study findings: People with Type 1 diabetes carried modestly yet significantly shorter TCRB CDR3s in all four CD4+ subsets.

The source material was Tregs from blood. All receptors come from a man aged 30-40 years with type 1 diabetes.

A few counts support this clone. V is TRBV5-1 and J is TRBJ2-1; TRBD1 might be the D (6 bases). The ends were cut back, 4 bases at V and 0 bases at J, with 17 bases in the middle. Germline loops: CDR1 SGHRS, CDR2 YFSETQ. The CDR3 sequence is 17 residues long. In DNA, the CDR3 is TGCGCCAGCAGCACAGGACAGACCAGTAGCTCCTACAATGAGCAGTTCTTC. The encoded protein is CASSTGQTSSSYNEQFF.

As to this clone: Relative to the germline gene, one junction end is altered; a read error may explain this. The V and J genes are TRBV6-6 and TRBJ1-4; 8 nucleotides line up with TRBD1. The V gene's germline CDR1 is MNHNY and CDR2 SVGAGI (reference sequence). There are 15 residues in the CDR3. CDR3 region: CASNYGQGASEKLFF. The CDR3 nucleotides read TGTGCCAGCAATTACGGCCAGGGGGCCAGTGAAAAACTGTTTTTT.

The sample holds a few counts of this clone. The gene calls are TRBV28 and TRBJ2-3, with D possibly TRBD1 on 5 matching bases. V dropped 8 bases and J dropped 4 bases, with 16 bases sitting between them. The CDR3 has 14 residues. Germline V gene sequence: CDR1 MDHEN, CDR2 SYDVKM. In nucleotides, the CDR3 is TGTGCCAGCGGAATAATACAAGGGGCAGATACGCAGTATTTT. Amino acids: CASGIIQGADTQYF.

The CDR3 DNA reads as TGTGCCAGCAGTGGGGGACCGGGACAGGGGGCGAGCAATCAGCCCCAGCATTTT. It yields the protein CASSGGPGQGASNQPQHF. V usage is TRBV6-1 and J usage is TRBJ1-5; 12 bases map to TRBD1. Germline-derived CDR1 and CDR2 are MNHNS and SASEGT. V lost 4 bases and J lost 1; bases outside the gene matches: 8. CDR3 length: 18 residues.

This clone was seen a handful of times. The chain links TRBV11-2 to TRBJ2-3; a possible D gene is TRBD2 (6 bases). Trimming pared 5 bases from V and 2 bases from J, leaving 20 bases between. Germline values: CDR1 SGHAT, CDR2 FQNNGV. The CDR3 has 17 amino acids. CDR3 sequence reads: CASSPLGSGGPTDTQYF. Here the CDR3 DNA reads TGTGCCAGCAGCCCTCTTGGCAGCGGAGGGCCCACAGATACGCAGTATTTT. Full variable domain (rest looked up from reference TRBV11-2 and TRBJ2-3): EAGVAQSPRYKIIEKRQSVAFWCNPISGHATLYWYQQILGQGPKLLIQFQNNGVVDDSQLPKDRFSAERLKGVDSTLKIQPAKLEDSAVYLCASSPLGSGGPTDTQYFGPGTRLTVL.

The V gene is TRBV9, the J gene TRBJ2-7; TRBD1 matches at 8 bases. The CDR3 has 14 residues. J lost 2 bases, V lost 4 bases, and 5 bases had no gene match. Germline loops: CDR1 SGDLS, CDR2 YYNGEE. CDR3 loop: CASSLGQDPYEQYF. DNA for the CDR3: TGTGCCAGCAGCTTGGGACAGGACCCCTACGAGCAGTACTTC.

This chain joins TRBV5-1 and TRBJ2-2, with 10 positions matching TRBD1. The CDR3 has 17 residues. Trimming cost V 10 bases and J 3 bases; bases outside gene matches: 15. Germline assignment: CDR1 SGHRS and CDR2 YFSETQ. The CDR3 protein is CAPRQQLGQGDTGELFF. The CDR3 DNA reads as TGCGCCCCGCGCCAGCAGCTTGGACAGGGGGACACCGGGGAGCTGTTTTTT.

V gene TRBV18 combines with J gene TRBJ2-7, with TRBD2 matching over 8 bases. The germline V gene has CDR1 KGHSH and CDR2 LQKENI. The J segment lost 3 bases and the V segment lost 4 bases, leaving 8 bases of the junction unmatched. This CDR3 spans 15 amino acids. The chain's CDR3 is CASSRGLAGDYEQYF. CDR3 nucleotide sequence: TGTGCCAGCTCACGTGGACTAGCTGGGGACTACGAGCAGTACTTC.

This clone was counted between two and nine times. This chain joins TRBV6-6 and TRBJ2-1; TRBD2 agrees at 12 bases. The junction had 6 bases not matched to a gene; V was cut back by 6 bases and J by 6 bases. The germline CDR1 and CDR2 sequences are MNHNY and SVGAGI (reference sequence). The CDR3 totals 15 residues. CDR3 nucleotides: TGTGCCAGCAGAGCCACTAGCGGGAGGAGCAATGAGCAGTTCTTC. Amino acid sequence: CASRATSGRSNEQFF.

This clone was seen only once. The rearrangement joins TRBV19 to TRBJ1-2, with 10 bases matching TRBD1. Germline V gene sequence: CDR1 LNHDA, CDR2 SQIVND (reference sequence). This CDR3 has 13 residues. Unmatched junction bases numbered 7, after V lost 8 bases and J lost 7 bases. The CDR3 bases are TGTGCCAGTGATCGGGACAGGGGATGTGGCTACACCTTC. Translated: CASDRDRGCGYTF.

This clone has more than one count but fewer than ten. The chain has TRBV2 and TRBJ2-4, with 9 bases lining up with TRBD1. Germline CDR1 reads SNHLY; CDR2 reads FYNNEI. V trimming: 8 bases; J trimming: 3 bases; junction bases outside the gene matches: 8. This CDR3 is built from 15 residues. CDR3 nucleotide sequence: TGTGCCAGCTCACAGGGGGCCTTAGGCAAAAACATTCAGTACTTC. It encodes CASSQGALGKNIQYF.

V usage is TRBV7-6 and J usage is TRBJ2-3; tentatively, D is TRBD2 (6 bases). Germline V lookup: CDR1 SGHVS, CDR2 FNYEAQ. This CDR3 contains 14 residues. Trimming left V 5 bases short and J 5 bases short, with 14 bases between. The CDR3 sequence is CASSLSGQGDTQYF. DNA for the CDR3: TGTGCCAGCAGCCTAAGCGGGCAGGGAGATACGCAGTATTTT.

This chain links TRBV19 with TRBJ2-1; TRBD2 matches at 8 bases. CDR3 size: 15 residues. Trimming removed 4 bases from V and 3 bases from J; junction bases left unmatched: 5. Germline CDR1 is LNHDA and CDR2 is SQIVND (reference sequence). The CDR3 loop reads CASSNAGGRYNEQFF. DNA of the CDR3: TGTGCCAGTAGTAATGCGGGAGGACGCTACAATGAGCAGTTCTTC.

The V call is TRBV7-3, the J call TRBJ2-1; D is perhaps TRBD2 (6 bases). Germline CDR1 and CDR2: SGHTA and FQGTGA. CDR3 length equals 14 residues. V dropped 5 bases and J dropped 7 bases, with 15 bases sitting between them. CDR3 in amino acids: CASSPRLEPNEQFF. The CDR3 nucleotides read TGTGCCAGCAGCCCCAGACTAGAACCGAATGAGCAGTTCTTC.